One and the same sample provided the 23 T cell receptor beta chains below, sequenced in a study of blood T cell repertoires in COVID-19. The assay was immunoSEQ multiplex PCR, and TCRdb's table has in-frame clones only and misses some. The sample yields just under 20,000 clones, roughly 87% seen once. The sample comprised peripheral blood. These receptors all stem from a human donor with active COVID-19. The donor label of this sample is uncertain.

The chain uses TRBV5-5 and TRBJ2-7; perhaps TRBD2 as D (5 bases). The CDR3 loop spans 15 amino acids. V lost 4 bases and J lost 3, with 17 bases in between. Germline loops: CDR1 SGHKS, CDR2 YYEKEE (reference sequence). The CDR3 loop reads CASSGPGLYNYEQYF. CDR3 DNA sequence: TGTGCCAGCAGCGGCCCGGGATTATACAACTACGAGCAGTACTTC.

The J gene is TRBJ2-1, the V gene TRBV24-1, with TRBD2 identical over 15 bases. The length of the CDR3 is 22 residues. The germline CDR1 and CDR2 sequences are KGHDR and SFDVKD. Trimming removed 0 bases from V and 1 base from J; junction bases left unmatched: 12. DNA for the CDR3: TGTGCCACCAGTGATTTGGGGCGCGGGACTAGCGGGAGGACCCTTTCCTACAATGAGCAGTTCTTC. Its protein is CATSDLGRGTSGRTLSYNEQFF.

This chain joins TRBV29-1 and TRBJ2-3; the D is unclear. The CDR3 contains 10 residues. V lost 8 bases to trimming and J lost 6 bases, with 9 bases between them. CDR1 and CDR2 from the germline V gene are SQVTM and ANQGSEA. The CDR3 spells CSSRWDTQYF. The CDR3 DNA reads TGCAGCTCGAGGTGGGATACGCAGTATTTT.

The chain links TRBV7-2 to TRBJ2-5; 8 bases agree with TRBD2. V was pared by 0 bases and J by 1 base, with 4 bases of the junction left unmatched. Germline V lookup: CDR1 SGHTA, CDR2 FQGNSA. The CDR3 consists of 16 residues. The CDR3 DNA is TGTGCCAGCAGCTTAGCGCGGGGGGCGGGCCAAGAGACCCAGTACTTC. Translating gives CASSLARGAGQETQYF.

The V gene is TRBV9, the J gene TRBJ2-7, with D perhaps matching TRBD2 (6 bases). This CDR3 region has 13 residues. CDR1 and CDR2 from the germline V gene are SGDLS and YYNGEE. Trimming left V 3 bases short and J 3 bases short, with 10 bases between. In DNA form, the CDR3 reads TGTGCCAGCAGCGGGGGGGTTGGCTACGAGCAGTACTTC. As protein: CASSGGVGYEQYF.

The V gene is TRBV12-3 or TRBV12-4, the J gene TRBJ2-2; perhaps TRBD2 as D (5 bases). Trimming left V 5 bases short and J 7 bases short, with 11 bases between. The CDR3 consists of 13 residues. The CDR3 sequence is CASSLPRGGELFF. CDR3 DNA sequence: TGTGCCAGCAGTCTTCCCCGGGGCGGGGAGCTGTTTTTT.

This rearrangement joins TRBV18 to TRBJ2-3; 13 bases agree with TRBD2. Unmatched junction bases numbered 6, after V lost 4 bases and J lost 5 bases. The CDR3 sequence is 16 residues long. Per the germline V gene, CDR1 is KGHSH and CDR2 is LQKENI. The CDR3 nucleotides read TGTGCCAGCTCACTTGCCCGACTAGCGGGAGGAGATACGCAGTATTTT. Translation gives CASSLARLAGGDTQYF.

J is TRBJ2-3 and V is TRBV6-4; TRBD1 is a possible D gene (6 bases). The CDR3 sequence is 14 residues long. The germline V gene has CDR1 MRHNA and CDR2 SNTAGT. Trimming removed 6 bases at V and 2 bases at J, with 12 bases between. This chain's CDR3 is CASRIQGLTDTQYF. The CDR3 DNA is TGTGCCAGCAGGATTCAGGGGCTCACAGATACGCAGTATTTT.

On this clone itself: A read error may account for a junction end that differs from germline. This chain connects TRBV6-6 to TRBJ1-2, with D maybe TRBD1 (6 bases). Germline values: CDR1 MNHNY, CDR2 SVGAGI (reference sequence). The CDR3 contains 13 residues. This CDR3 is CASSQLTDRSEWF. In nucleotides, the CDR3 is TGTGCCAGCAGTCAGCTCACGGACAGATCGGAGTGGTTC.

The CDR3 DNA reads as TGTGCCAGCAGTTCCGAACCGGAGGGAGGGCGTTTTGGTGGCTACACCTTC. Translated: CASSSEPEGGRFGGYTF. The rearrangement joins TRBV5-5 to TRBJ1-2; D gene unclear. Trimming pared 5 bases from V and 7 bases from J, leaving 27 bases between. CDR3 length: 17 amino acids. The germline V gene has CDR1 SGHKS and CDR2 YYEKEE (reference sequence).

V gene TRBV29-1 combines with J gene TRBJ2-1; the D gene is possibly TRBD2 (6 bases). There are 16 residues in the CDR3. The germline CDR1 and CDR2 sequences are SQVTM and ANQGSEA. Deletions cut 6 bases from V and 1 base from J, with 19 bases between. The CDR3 here is CSVSLLASGSYNEQFF. The CDR3 DNA follows: TGCAGCGTCTCTCTTCTGGCGAGCGGGTCCTACAATGAGCAGTTCTTC.

The chain links TRBV9 to TRBJ1-1, with unresolved D. This CDR3 spans 14 amino acids. V gave up 4 bases and J gave up 4 bases, with 14 bases separating them. Per the germline V gene, CDR1 is SGDLS and CDR2 is YYNGEE. DNA for the CDR3: TGTGCCAGCAGCTTAGGCCCTATCCCCACTGAAGCTTTCTTT. Translating gives CASSLGPIPTEAFF.

This clone came up a few times. The CDR3 sequence: CARTSGGKDTQYF. As DNA, the CDR3 is TGTGCCCGGACTAGCGGGGGTAAAGATACGCAGTATTTT. The rearrangement links TRBV30 to TRBJ2-3, with 13 bases identical to TRBD2. The trim removed 8 bases at V and 5 bases at J, leaving 4 bases unmatched. Germline CDR1 GTSNPN, CDR2 SVGIG (reference sequence). This CDR3 is built from 13 residues.

V usage is TRBV3-1 (or the pseudogene TRBV3-2) and J usage is TRBJ1-2, with unresolved D. The CDR3 totals 11 residues. V lost 8 bases to trimming and J lost 4 bases, with 8 bases between them. CDR1 and CDR2 (germline): LGHDT, YNNKEL (reference sequence). CDR3 DNA sequence: TGTGCCAGCTCCGGGAGCTATGGCTACACCTTC. Its protein product is CASSGSYGYTF.

This clone has just a few counts. The J gene is TRBJ2-2, the V gene TRBV7-8, with 15 nucleotides matching TRBD2. After removal of 8 bases from V and 7 bases from J, the junction contained 14 bases not matched to a gene. CDR3 length equals 18 residues. Germline V CDR1 and CDR2: SGHVS, FQNEAQ. The CDR3 coding sequence is TGTGCCAGCGGCCGAGGGACTAGCGGGAGGAGGGTCGGCGGGGAGCTGTTTTTT. Its translation is CASGRGTSGRRVGGELFF. Full variable domain (remainder filled in from reference TRBV7-8 and TRBJ2-2): GAGVSQSPRYKVAKRGQDVALRCDPISGHVSLFWYQQALGQGPEFLTYFQNEAQLDKSGLPSDRFFAERPEGSVSTLKIQRTQQEDSAVYLCASGRGTSGRRVGGELFFGEGSRLTVL.

The rearrangement uses TRBV30 and TRBJ2-2; TRBD2 is a possible D gene (6 bases). The CDR3 consists of 12 residues. Germline CDR1 GTSNPN, CDR2 SVGIG (reference sequence). The ends were cut back, 7 bases at V and 6 bases at J, with 12 bases in the middle. The CDR3 here is CASIWGAGELFF. The CDR3 nucleotides are TGTGCCTCGATCTGGGGGGCCGGGGAGCTGTTTTTT.

The chain links TRBV5-4 to TRBJ2-3; TRBD2 is a possible D gene (5 bases). CDR1 and CDR2 from the germline V gene are SGHNT and YYREEE (reference sequence). V shed 4 bases and J shed 5 bases, with 17 bases lying between them. The CDR3 consists of 15 residues. This CDR3 is CASSPPAARGDTQYF. The CDR3 bases are TGTGCCAGCAGCCCCCCTGCTGCCCGGGGAGATACGCAGTATTTT.

This rearrangement joins TRBV7-2 to TRBJ2-5; 9 bases are shared with TRBD2. The junction had 8 bases not matched to a gene; V was cut back by 1 base and J by 5 bases. This CDR3 region has 16 residues. The V gene's germline CDR1 is SGHTA and CDR2 FQGNSA. CDR3 nucleotides: TGTGCCAGCAGCTTAGTAGGACTAGCGTCTGATGAGACCCAGTACTTC. Its translation: CASSLVGLASDETQYF.

The genes are TRBV19 and TRBJ1-5, with TRBD1 matching 9 bases. This CDR3 comprises 12 residues. V dropped 6 bases and J dropped 8; count of bases not matched to a gene: 2. Germline loops: CDR1 LNHDA, CDR2 SQIVND (reference sequence). The CDR3 coding sequence is TGTGCCAGTAGGGACAGGGGAGAGCCCCAGCATTTT. It yields the protein CASRDRGEPQHF.

The V call is TRBV4-1, the J call TRBJ2-7; D is unresolved. Trimming stripped 0 bases from V and 7 bases from J, with 10 bases between. The CDR3 covers 13 residues. The germline CDR1 and CDR2 sequences are MGHRA and YSYEKL. CDR3 region: CASSQDPFFEQYF. The DNA for the CDR3 is TGCGCCAGCAGCCAAGATCCTTTTTTTGAGCAGTACTTC.

The chain has TRBV5-1 and TRBJ2-1, with 7 bases lining up with TRBD1. Germline V CDR1 and CDR2: SGHRS, YFSETQ. The junction had 2 bases not matched to a gene; V was cut back by 5 bases and J by 6 bases. There are 12 residues in the CDR3. The CDR3 DNA reads TGCGCCAGCAGTTGGGACAGCAATGAGCAGTTCTTC. It codes for CASSWDSNEQFF.

The V and J genes are TRBV7-8 and TRBJ2-7, with TRBD2 matching over 9 bases. V lost 0 bases, J lost 5 bases, and 8 bases stayed unmatched. This CDR3 is 16 amino acids long. From germline, CDR1 is SGHVS and CDR2 FQNEAQ. The CDR3 sequence: CASSLATGTSFHEQYF. The CDR3 region has the DNA TGTGCCAGCAGCTTAGCCACCGGGACTAGCTTCCACGAGCAGTACTTC.

The chain uses TRBV2 and TRBJ2-1, with 9 bases fitting TRBD2. The trim removed 8 bases at V and 9 bases at J, leaving 11 bases unmatched. Germline V gene data show CDR1 as SNHLY and CDR2 as FYNNEI. The CDR3 extends over 14 amino acids. CDR3 protein: CASFSGGPYFEQFF. The CDR3 DNA is TGTGCCAGCTTTAGCGGGGGTCCTTACTTTGAGCAGTTCTTC.